This T cell receptor beta chain comes out of a study of blood T cell repertoires in COVID-19. As for the study in general: From the United States, Italy and Spain came samples of acute and convalescent COVID-19.

The germline V gene has CDR1 MNHEY and CDR2 SMNVEV (reference sequence). V lost 4 bases, J lost 5 bases, and 12 bases lay in between. CDR3 size: 14 residues. In the authors' methods: Scientists estimated how many nucleated cells there were by amplifying reference gene primers. Sequenced by immunoSEQ multiplex PCR; TCRdb stores in-frame clones only, minus some. V and J calls and clone size come straight from that table; D and trimming were deduced from the DNA. The data hold nearly 80,000 clones, with 80% to 85% observed a single time. Sequencing was performed on peripheral blood. This clonotype was obtained from a woman aged 70-85 years with acute or convalescent COVID-19. V is TRBV27 and J is TRBJ2-1; maybe TRBD2 (5 bases). The CDR3 nucleotides read TGTGCCAGCAGTTACGGGATGTCAAACAATGAGCAGTTCTTC. This translates into CASSYGMSNNEQFF.